Listed here are 31 T cell receptor beta chains from one sample, sequenced in a study of cytomegalovirus exposure and HLA in healthy donors. The PCR contained 60 Vbeta and 13 Jbeta primers. This table comes from immunoSEQ multiplex PCR, and its TCRdb copy is limited to in-frame clones, with some not included. The sample consists of 160,000 or so clones, around 79% of them appearing once. The sample was PBMCs. The receptors were gathered from a woman in her forties or fifties in good health and CMV-seronegative.

This sequence joins TRBV11-2 and TRBJ2-1; D might be TRBD2 (6 bases). The CDR3 sequence is 12 residues long. Germline CDR1 is SGHAT and CDR2 is FQNNGV. V was cut by 3 bases and J by 10 bases, with 10 bases left in between. The CDR3 sequence is CASSFGGPEQFF. CDR3 DNA: TGTGCCAGCAGCTTCGGGGGTCCAGAGCAGTTCTTC.

The chain links TRBV5-4 to TRBJ2-2, with 7 bases lining up with TRBD1. With 3 bases clipped from V and 4 bases from J, the junction kept 3 bases outside the gene matches. The germline gives CDR1 SGHNT, CDR2 YYREEE (reference sequence). This CDR3 region has 14 residues. This CDR3 reads CASSSGQSTGELFF. For the CDR3, the DNA is TGTGCCAGCAGCTCGGGACAGTCCACCGGGGAGCTGTTTTTT.

The chain links TRBV5-1 to TRBJ2-5; no firm D call. This CDR3 is 14 amino acids long. The germline V gene has CDR1 SGHRS and CDR2 YFSETQ. V lost 0 bases, J lost 3 bases, and 9 bases lay in between. The CDR3 bases are TGCGCCAGCAGCTTGGCTGGCGGCAAAGAGACCCAGTACTTC. Protein: CASSLAGGKETQYF.

The chain recombines TRBV5-1 with TRBJ2-7, with 11 bases aligning to TRBD1. V trimming: 0 bases; J trimming: 4 bases; junction bases outside the gene matches: 3. Germline V CDR1 and CDR2: SGHRS, YFSETQ. The length of the CDR3 is 15 residues. The CDR3 sequence: CASSLAGQGAYEQYF. DNA for the CDR3: TGCGCCAGCAGCTTGGCCGGACAGGGGGCGTACGAGCAGTACTTC.

The chain combines TRBV18 with TRBJ1-2; TRBD1 matches at 8 bases. CDR1 KGHSH and CDR2 LQKENI come from the germline V gene. The V and J ends lost 2 bases and 13 bases, in that order; junction bases with no gene match: 12. The CDR3 is 14 amino acids. CDR3 sequence reads: CASSPGTGQRRGTF. The CDR3 nucleotides are TGTGCCAGCTCACCAGGGACAGGCCAAAGGCGGGGCACCTTC.

The V gene is TRBV7-9, the J gene TRBJ1-6; no firm D call. V was clipped by 9 bases and J by 8 bases, with 8 bases between them. CDR1 SEHNR and CDR2 FQNEAQ come from the germline V gene (reference sequence). CDR3 length: 11 amino acids. CDR3 nucleotide sequence: TGTGCCAGTGCTATTGATTCACCCCTCCACTTT. Translated: CASAIDSPLHF.

Only a few counts were recorded for this clone. This chain links TRBV11-3 with TRBJ1-1, with 7 bases aligning to TRBD1. V lost 5 bases, J lost 1 base, and 7 bases stayed unmatched. The CDR3 contains 15 residues. Germline V gene lookup returns CDR1 SGHNT and CDR2 YENEEA. The CDR3 here is CASSLRTGENTEAFF. CDR3 nucleotides: TGTGCCAGCAGCCTAAGGACAGGAGAGAACACTGAAGCTTTCTTT. Using reference TRBV11-3 and TRBJ1-1 for the parts outside the CDR3, the full variable domain is EAGVVQSPRYKIIEKKQPVAFWCNPISGHNTLYWYLQNLGQGPELLIRYENEEAVDDSQLPKDRFSAERLKGVDSTLKIQPAELGDSAVYLCASSLRTGENTEAFFGQGTRLTVV.

This CDR3 reads CASSGGRSTDTQYF. The DNA of the CDR3 is TGTGCCAGTAGCGGGGGGAGGAGCACAGATACGCAGTATTTT. This sequence joins TRBV19 and TRBJ2-3, with 7 bases matching TRBD2. Germline CDR1 reads LNHDA; CDR2 reads SQIVND (reference sequence). Trimming took 6 bases from V and 0 from J; bases not matched to a gene: 3. CDR3 size: 14 residues. The full variable domain, in which reference TRBV19 and TRBJ2-3 provide the parts outside the CDR3, is DGGITQSPKYLFRKEGQNVTLSCEQNLNHDAMYWYRQDPGQGLRLIYYSQIVNDFQKGDIAEGYSVSREKKESFPLTVTSAQKNPTAFYLCASSGGRSTDTQYFGPGTRLTVL.

The chain carries TRBV30 and TRBJ1-3, with D unclear. Germline V gives CDR1 GTSNPN, CDR2 SVGIG (reference sequence). The CDR3 runs 15 residues. Trimming cost V 0 bases and J 0 bases, with 9 bases left between them. The DNA of the CDR3 is TGTGCCTGGAGTGTAGGCGGATCCTCTGGAAACACCATATATTTT. Residues: CAWSVGGSSGNTIYF. Filled out from reference TRBV30 and TRBJ1-3, the complete variable domain reads SQTIHQWPATLVQPVGSPLSLECTVEGTSNPNLYWYRQAAGRGLQLLFYSVGIGQISSEVPQNLSASRPQDRQFILSSKKLLLSDSGFYLCAWSVGGSSGNTIYFGEGSWLTVV.

The chain links TRBV5-4 to TRBJ2-1, with D possibly being TRBD1 (6 bases). The ends were cut back, 3 bases at V and 2 bases at J, with 12 bases in the middle. This CDR3 is built from 15 residues. Germline CDR1 is SGHNT and CDR2 is YYREEE (reference sequence). The chain's CDR3 is CASSSPDSPYNEQFF. CDR3 coding DNA: TGTGCCAGCAGCTCCCCGGACAGTCCCTACAATGAGCAGTTCTTC.

The chain couples TRBV28 to TRBJ1-1, with 10 nucleotides matching TRBD1. Germline V gene lookup returns CDR1 MDHEN and CDR2 SYDVKM. The V gene end was trimmed by 5 bases and the J gene end by 4 bases; junction bases not matched to a gene: 4. This CDR3 contains 14 residues. CDR3 in DNA: TGTGCCAGCAGTCCAAGGACAGGGGGCACTGAAGCTTTCTTT. It specifies CASSPRTGGTEAFF.

The chain uses TRBV9 and TRBJ1-4; possible D gene TRBD1, 5 bases. This CDR3 contains 16 residues. In germline, CDR1 is SGDLS, CDR2 YYNGEE. The V gene lost 0 bases and the J gene lost 6 bases, with 15 bases spanning the gap. CDR3 in amino acids: CASSVAPSGGDEKLFF. CDR3 DNA sequence: TGTGCCAGCAGCGTAGCTCCCTCGGGGGGGGATGAAAAACTGTTTTTT.

The chain recombines TRBV7-9 with TRBJ2-3; 7 bases fit TRBD1. V was clipped by 3 bases and J by 4 bases; unmatched bases: 7. Germline CDR1 is SEHNR and CDR2 is FQNEAQ (reference sequence). The CDR3 has 15 amino acids. The CDR3 region is CASSFDRVGSDTQYF. DNA for the CDR3: TGTGCCAGCAGCTTTGACAGGGTCGGATCAGATACGCAGTATTTT.

The rearrangement joins TRBV19 to TRBJ2-1, with 13 bases aligning to TRBD2. Germline values: CDR1 LNHDA, CDR2 SQIVND (reference sequence). The CDR3 has 15 amino acids. Trimming removed 5 bases from V and 9 bases from J; junction bases left unmatched: 7. For the CDR3, the DNA is TGTGCCAGTAGTGGACTAGCGGGGGATAGAATTGAGCAGTTCTTC. It is translated as CASSGLAGDRIEQFF.

This CDR3 is CASSQEVVGEAFF. The CDR3, as DNA: TGTGCCAGCAGCCAGGAGGTGGTTGGTGAAGCTTTCTTT. This chain joins TRBV16 and TRBJ1-1; D ambiguous. The CDR3 is 13 amino acids. CDR1 and CDR2 (germline): KGHSY, FQNENV. V lost 3 bases and J 7 bases, leaving 12 bases between the germline ends.

The rearrangement links TRBV10-1 to TRBJ2-2; D gene unclear. From germline, CDR1 is WNHNN and CDR2 SYGVQD (reference sequence). This CDR3 has 13 residues. V lost 1 base and J 3 bases, leaving 3 bases between the germline ends. Written as DNA, the CDR3 is TGCGCCAGCAGTGAGTTCGACACCGGGGAGCTGTTTTTT. It encodes CASSEFDTGELFF.

V gene TRBV7-9 combines with J gene TRBJ2-5; the D gene is possibly TRBD1 (6 bases). The end of the DNA aligns better with TRBJ2-7, so the J call may be wrong. The CDR3 sequence is 13 residues long. CDR1 is SEHNR and CDR2 is FQNEAQ in the germline V gene (reference sequence). This chain's CDR3 is CASSRDIGYEQYF. CDR3 coding DNA: TGTGCCAGCAGCCGGGACATAGGCTACGAGCAGTACTTC.

This rearrangement joins TRBV7-2 to TRBJ1-3; weak D call: TRBD1 (6 bases). Germline V gene lookup returns CDR1 SGHTA and CDR2 FQGNSA. This CDR3 comprises 15 residues. With 4 bases removed from V and 4 bases from J, the gap between germline ends came to 14 bases. CDR3 DNA sequence: TGTGCCAGCAGCTCCAACAGGGCCCCAGGAAACACCATATATTTT. It translates to CASSSNRAPGNTIYF. Variable domain in full (rest from reference TRBV7-2 and TRBJ1-3): GAGVSQSPSNKVTEKGKDVELRCDPISGHTALYWYRQSLGQGLEFLIYFQGNSAPDKSGLPSDRFSAERTGGSVSTLTIQRTQQEDSAVYLCASSSNRAPGNTIYFGEGSWLTVV.

The V and J genes are TRBV30 and TRBJ1-3; TRBD1 aligns across 7 bases. CDR3 length equals 13 residues. CDR1 and CDR2 (germline): GTSNPN, SVGIG (reference sequence). V lost 8 bases and J lost 0; bases outside the gene matches: 4. CDR3 in amino acids: CANTGDSGNTIYF. The DNA for the CDR3 is TGTGCCAACACAGGGGACTCTGGAAACACCATATATTTT.

With respect to this clone: The sample has other DNA sequences that encode this CDR3 too. The chain recombines TRBV18 with TRBJ2-2; 10 bases fit TRBD1. Trimming removed 0 bases from V and 5 bases from J; junction bases left unmatched: 3. From germline, CDR1 is KGHSH and CDR2 LQKENI. The CDR3 has 16 amino acids. Written as DNA, the CDR3 is TGTGCCAGCTCACCACCGGACAGGGGGAATACCGGGGAGCTGTTTTTT. Amino acid sequence: CASSPPDRGNTGELFF.

The gene calls are TRBV28 and TRBJ2-7; 7 bases align to TRBD1. The V and J ends lost 5 bases and 9 bases, in that order; junction bases with no gene match: 7. CDR3 length equals 12 residues. From germline, CDR1 is MDHEN and CDR2 SYDVKM. The CDR3 sequence: CASSRGGLGQYF. CDR3 bases: TGTGCCAGCAGTAGAGGGGGCTTAGGGCAGTACTTC. The variable domain in full, completed from reference TRBV28 and TRBJ2-7, reads DVKVTQSSRYLVKRTGEKVFLECVQDMDHENMFWYRQDPGLGLRLIYFSYDVKMKEKGDIPEGYSVSREKKERFSLILESASTNQTSMYLCASSRGGLGQYFGPGTRLTVT.

As to this clone: The germline gene is not matched at one end of the junction; a read error may be the cause. This same CDR3 is encoded by further DNA sequences in the sample. The chain is built from TRBV5-4 and TRBJ2-2; the match to TRBD1 covers 7 bases. CDR1 is SGHNT, CDR2 YYREEE, per germline (reference sequence). CDR3 length: 15 amino acids. This CDR3 reads CASSLGTAHPGELFF. The DNA of the CDR3 is TGTGCCAGTAGCTTAGGGACAGCCCATCCCGGGGAGCTGTTTTTT.

The genes are TRBV5-1 and TRBJ1-5; maybe TRBD1 (5 bases). V gave up 0 bases and J gave up 7 bases, with 17 bases separating them. CDR1 is SGHRS and CDR2 is YFSETQ in the germline V gene. The CDR3 is made up of 16 amino acids. The CDR3, as DNA: TGCGCCAGCAGCTTGGATGGCAGGGCAGGTCTGCAGCCCCAGCATTTT. It specifies CASSLDGRAGLQPQHF. Full variable domain (remainder filled in from reference TRBV5-1 and TRBJ1-5): KAGVTQTPRYLIKTRGQQVTLSCSPISGHRSVSWYQQTPGQGLQFLFEYFSETQRNKGNFPGRFSGRQFSNSRSEMNVSTLELGDSALYLCASSLDGRAGLQPQHFGDGTRLSIL.

This chain links TRBV6-1 with TRBJ2-5; no firm D call. V lost 0 bases, J lost 5 bases, and 10 bases lay in between. Germline V gives CDR1 MNHNS, CDR2 SASEGT. The CDR3 consists of 14 residues. Written as DNA, the CDR3 is TGTGCCAGCAGTGAAGCGATTACTTTGGAGACCCAGTACTTC. Its protein product is CASSEAITLETQYF.

Here the CDR3 reads CASQQSVSYNEQFF. DNA of the CDR3: TGCGCCAGCCAACAGTCCGTCTCCTACAATGAGCAGTTCTTC. The chain carries TRBV23-1 and TRBJ2-1; D remains unclear. TRBV23-1 is classed as an ORF, of uncertain function. The CDR3 runs 14 residues. V lost 8 bases and J 0 bases, leaving 11 bases between the germline ends.

This chain uses TRBV28 with TRBJ2-7, with TRBD1 as a possible D gene (6 bases). The CDR3 consists of 13 residues. The V and J ends lost 11 bases and 5 bases respectively, with 19 bases between them. The germline V gene encodes CDR1 MDHEN and CDR2 SYDVKM. The CDR3 here is CAHVLNRDNEQYF. CDR3 nucleotide sequence: TGTGCCCACGTCCTGAACAGGGATAACGAGCAGTACTTC.

The gene calls are TRBV7-8 and TRBJ1-4; D is unclear. From germline, CDR1 is SGHVS and CDR2 FQNEAQ. The CDR3 runs to 12 residues. The V end was cut by 1 base, the J end by 10 bases, with 7 bases between. The CDR3 spells CASSLDTGKLFF. As DNA, the CDR3 is TGTGCCAGCAGCTTAGATACGGGAAAACTGTTTTTT.

V is TRBV28 and J is TRBJ2-7; TRBD2 might be the D (5 bases). Deletions cut 5 bases from V and 3 bases from J, with 17 bases between. CDR3 length: 15 amino acids. The germline V gene has CDR1 MDHEN and CDR2 SYDVKM. CDR3 region: CASSPPVTGVYEQYF. The CDR3 DNA reads as TGTGCCAGCAGTCCCCCCGTCACCGGGGTCTACGAGCAGTACTTC.

This clone was observed a handful of times. The chain combines TRBV2 with TRBJ2-7; tentatively, D is TRBD2 (7 bases). Per germline, CDR1 SNHLY and CDR2 FYNNEI. This CDR3 has 14 residues. V lost 2 bases to trimming and J lost 5 bases, with 13 bases between them. CDR3 sequence (DNA): TGTGCCAGCAGTGAAAGGGGGAGGGTTCACGAGCAGTACTTC. As protein: CASSERGRVHEQYF.

The V and J genes are TRBV30 and TRBJ1-6; 7 bases are shared with TRBD1. The V gene end was trimmed by 3 bases and the J gene end by 5 bases; junction bases not matched to a gene: 10. CDR3 size: 16 residues. CDR1 is GTSNPN, CDR2 SVGIG, per germline (reference sequence). CDR3 protein: CAWRRVAGGHNSPLHF. CDR3 bases: TGTGCCTGGAGGAGAGTTGCAGGGGGTCATAATTCACCCCTCCACTTT.

The chain is built from TRBV28 and TRBJ2-7; 7 nucleotides align to TRBD2. V lost 3 bases to trimming and J lost 6 bases; unmatched junction nucleotides: 14. This CDR3 is built from 16 residues. Germline V gene data show CDR1 as MDHEN and CDR2 as SYDVKM. The CDR3 is CASSLELGRARAEQYF. The CDR3 DNA is TGTGCCAGCAGTTTGGAACTTGGGAGGGCTCGGGCCGAGCAGTACTTC.